This TCR beta chain was retrieved from a study of blood T cells in healthy people across ages. General observations from the study: Measured against age, TCR beta diversity per million T cells decreased in a roughly linear manner. One million T cells yielded diversity estimates that were considered underestimates.

Peripheral blood, about 9.3 milliliters per donor, was collected. PBMCs numbering at least 6.5 million were isolated per sample. The CDR3 runs to 14 residues. Per the germline V gene, CDR1 is SEHNR and CDR2 is FQNEAQ (reference sequence). V lost 5 bases to trimming and J lost 7 bases, with 14 bases between them. As concerns this clonotype: Its target is unknown.

Through a sample-barcoded 5' primer and a J-beta primer mix, a second PCR was run for roughly 6 to 12 cycles. Each CDR3 protein is one row after TCRdb ran MiXCR on the 5' RACE reads. The sample gives roughly 930,000 distinct CDR3 sequences, 40% to 60% of which show up once; roughly 12% is in the top ten. Sequencing was performed on blood. The rearrangement links TRBV7-9 to TRBJ1-4; no clear D gene. This TCR was recovered from a man aged 25 to 45 in good health. CDR3 coding DNA: TGTGCCAGCAGCGCCCCGGGTGGAGGTGAAAAACTGTTTTTT. Its protein product is CASSAPGGGEKLFF.